This TCR beta chain was profiled in a study of CD8+ T cells in alopecia areata. The overall study: Patients received oral tofacitinib, 5 to 10 mg twice daily, for moderate-to-severe alopecia areata. Tofacitinib administration persisted for 6 to 18 months, succeeded by 6 months off drug.

This CDR3 is built from 12 residues. Germline CDR1 SGDLS, CDR2 YYNGEE. V lost 3 bases and J 6 bases, leaving 7 bases between the germline ends. Sequencing relied on a cDNA template that was reverse transcribed from extracted RNA. Sequencing was performed with immunoSEQ multiplex PCR; in TCRdb, only in-frame clones are kept and a portion is missing. The top ten hold more than 25% of the sample, which has approximately 57,000 clones, roughly 96% seen once. Study results and limitations: Scalp repertoires also include resident alphabeta T cells from normal skin. Compared with mice, patients displayed less clear TCR sharing, possibly for HLA-related reasons.

Turning to this clone: The antigen remains unidentified.

The origin of this receptor is a human donor with alopecia areata. This specimen consisted of CD8+ T cells sorted from blood, obtained at week 0. V and J are TRBV9 and TRBJ2-1; D uncertain. The CDR3, as DNA: TGTGCCAGCAGCGCAGTTGGCAATGAGCAGTTCTTC. Its translation: CASSAVGNEQFF. Drawing the rest from reference TRBV9 and TRBJ2-1, the complete variable domain is DSGVTQTPKHLITATGQRVTLRCSPRSGDLSVYWYQQSLDQGLQFLIQYYNGEERAKGNILERFSAQQFPDLHSELNLSSLELGDSALYFCASSAVGNEQFFGPGTRLTVL.